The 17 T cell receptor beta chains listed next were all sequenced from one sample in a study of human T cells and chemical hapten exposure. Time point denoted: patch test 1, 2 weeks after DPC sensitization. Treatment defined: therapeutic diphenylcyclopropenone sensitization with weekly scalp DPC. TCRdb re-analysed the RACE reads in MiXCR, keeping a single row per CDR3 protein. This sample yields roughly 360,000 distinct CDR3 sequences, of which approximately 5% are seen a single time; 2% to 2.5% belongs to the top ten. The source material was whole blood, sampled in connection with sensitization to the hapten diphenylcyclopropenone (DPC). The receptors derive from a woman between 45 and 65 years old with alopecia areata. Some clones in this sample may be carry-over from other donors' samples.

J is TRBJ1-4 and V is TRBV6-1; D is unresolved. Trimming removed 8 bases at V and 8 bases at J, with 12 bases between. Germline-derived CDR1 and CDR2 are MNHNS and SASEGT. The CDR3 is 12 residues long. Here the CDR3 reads CASGVSREKLFF. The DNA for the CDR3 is TGTGCCAGCGGGGTATCCCGGGAAAAACTGTTTTTT.

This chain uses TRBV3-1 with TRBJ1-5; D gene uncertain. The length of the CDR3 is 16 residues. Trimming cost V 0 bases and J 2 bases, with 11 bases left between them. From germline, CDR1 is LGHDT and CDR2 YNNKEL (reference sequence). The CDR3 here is CASSQDRGLGNQPQHF. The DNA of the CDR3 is TGTGCCAGCAGCCAAGATCGAGGATTAGGCAATCAGCCCCAGCATTTT.

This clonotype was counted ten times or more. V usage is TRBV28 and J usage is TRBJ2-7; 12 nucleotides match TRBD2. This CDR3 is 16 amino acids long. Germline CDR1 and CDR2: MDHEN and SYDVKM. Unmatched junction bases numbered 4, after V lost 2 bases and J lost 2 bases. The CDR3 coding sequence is TGTGCCAGCAGTTTACTAGCGGGAGGGTCCGCCTACGAGCAGTACTTC. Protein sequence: CASSLLAGGSAYEQYF. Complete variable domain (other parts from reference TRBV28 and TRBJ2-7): DVKVTQSSRYLVKRTGEKVFLECVQDMDHENMFWYRQDPGLGLRLIYFSYDVKMKEKGDIPEGYSVSREKKERFSLILESASTNQTSMYLCASSLLAGGSAYEQYFGPGTRLTVT.

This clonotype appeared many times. CDR3 sequence: CASRPTTGGGQPQHF. DNA for the CDR3: TGTGCCAGCAGACCTACCACCGGGGGGGGTCAGCCCCAGCATTTT. The chain recombines TRBV5-5 with TRBJ1-5; possible D gene TRBD1, 5 bases. Germline values: CDR1 SGHKS, CDR2 YYEKEE (reference sequence). The CDR3 loop spans 15 amino acids. V was shortened by 5 bases and J by 6 bases, with 18 bases between the two germline ends.

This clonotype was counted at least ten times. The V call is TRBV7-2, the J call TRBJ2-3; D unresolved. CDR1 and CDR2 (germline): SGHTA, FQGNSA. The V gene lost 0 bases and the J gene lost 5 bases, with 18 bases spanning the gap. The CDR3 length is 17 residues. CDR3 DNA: TGTGCCAGCAGCTTAGCGCTTAGTGTTAGGTCCGGAGATACGCAGTATTTT. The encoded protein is CASSLALSVRSGDTQYF. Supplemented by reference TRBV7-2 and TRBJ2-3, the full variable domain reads GAGVSQSPSNKVTEKGKDVELRCDPISGHTALYWYRQSLGQGLEFLIYFQGNSAPDKSGLPSDRFSAERTGGSVSTLTIQRTQQEDSAVYLCASSLALSVRSGDTQYFGPGTRLTVL.

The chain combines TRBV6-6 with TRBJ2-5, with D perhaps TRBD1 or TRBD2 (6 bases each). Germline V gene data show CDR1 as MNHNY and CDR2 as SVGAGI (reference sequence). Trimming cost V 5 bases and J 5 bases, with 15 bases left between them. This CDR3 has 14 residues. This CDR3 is CASSPGDSGETQYF. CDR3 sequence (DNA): TGTGCCAGCAGTCCAGGGGACTCAGGGGAGACCCAGTACTTC.

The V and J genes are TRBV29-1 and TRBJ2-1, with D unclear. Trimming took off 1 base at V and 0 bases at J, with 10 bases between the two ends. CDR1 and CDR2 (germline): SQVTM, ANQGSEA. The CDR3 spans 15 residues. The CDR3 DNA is TGCAGCGTTGAAGGGACGGAGAGCTCCTACAATGAGCAGTTCTTC. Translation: CSVEGTESSYNEQFF.

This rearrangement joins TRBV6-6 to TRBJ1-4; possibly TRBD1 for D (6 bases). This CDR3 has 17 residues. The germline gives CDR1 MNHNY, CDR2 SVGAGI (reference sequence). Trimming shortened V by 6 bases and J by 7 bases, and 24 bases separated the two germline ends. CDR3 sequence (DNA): TGTGCCAGCAGCTCGATCAGGGACATCGTCCGGGGTGAAAAACTGTTTTTT. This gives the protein CASSSIRDIVRGEKLFF.

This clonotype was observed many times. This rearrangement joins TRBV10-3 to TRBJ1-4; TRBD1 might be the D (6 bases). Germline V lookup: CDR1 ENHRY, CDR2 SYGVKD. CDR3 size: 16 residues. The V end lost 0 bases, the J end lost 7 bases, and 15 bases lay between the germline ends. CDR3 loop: CAISESGGDSTEKLFF. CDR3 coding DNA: TGTGCCATCAGTGAGTCCGGGGGCGATAGTACTGAAAAACTGTTTTTT.

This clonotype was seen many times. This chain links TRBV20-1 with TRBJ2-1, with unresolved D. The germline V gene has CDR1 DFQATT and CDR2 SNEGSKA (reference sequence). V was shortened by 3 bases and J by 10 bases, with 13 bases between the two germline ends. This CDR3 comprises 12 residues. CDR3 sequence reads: CSASAGFGEQFF. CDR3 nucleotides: TGCAGTGCTAGTGCTGGGTTCGGGGAGCAGTTCTTC.

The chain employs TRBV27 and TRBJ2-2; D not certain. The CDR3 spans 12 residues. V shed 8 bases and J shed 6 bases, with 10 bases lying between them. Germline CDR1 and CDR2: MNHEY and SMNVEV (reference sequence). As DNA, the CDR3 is TGTGCCAGCCTTGGCCCTCCCGGGGAGCTGTTTTTT. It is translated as CASLGPPGELFF.

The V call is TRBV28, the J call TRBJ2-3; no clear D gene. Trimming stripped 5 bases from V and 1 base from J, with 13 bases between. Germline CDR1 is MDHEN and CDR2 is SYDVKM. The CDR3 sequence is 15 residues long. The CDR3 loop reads CASSPWESGTDTQYF. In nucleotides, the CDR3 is TGTGCCAGCAGTCCCTGGGAATCGGGCACAGATACGCAGTATTTT.

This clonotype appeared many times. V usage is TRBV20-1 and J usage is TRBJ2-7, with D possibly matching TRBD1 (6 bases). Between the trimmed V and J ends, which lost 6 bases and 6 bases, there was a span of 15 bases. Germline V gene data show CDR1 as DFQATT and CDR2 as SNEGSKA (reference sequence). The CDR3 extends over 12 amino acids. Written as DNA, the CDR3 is TGCAGTGCGGACACAGGGCCCCGCGAGCAGTACTTC. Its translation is CSADTGPREQYF.

DNA of the CDR3: TGTGCCATCAGCTGGGACTCAAACACCGGGGAGCTGTTTTTT. Amino acid sequence: CAISWDSNTGELFF. This chain uses TRBV10-3 with TRBJ2-2; weak D call: TRBD2 (6 bases). Germline lookup yields CDR1 ENHRY and CDR2 SYGVKD. The V gene lost 6 bases and the J gene lost 2 bases, with 10 bases spanning the gap. This CDR3 comprises 14 residues.

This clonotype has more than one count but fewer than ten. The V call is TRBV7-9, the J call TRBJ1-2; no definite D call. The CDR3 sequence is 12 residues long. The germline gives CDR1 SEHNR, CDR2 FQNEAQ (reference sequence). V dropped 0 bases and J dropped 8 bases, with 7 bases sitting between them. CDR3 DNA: TGTGCCAGCAGCTTAGCAGCGAGCGGCTACACCTTC. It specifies CASSLAASGYTF.

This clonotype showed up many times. DNA of the CDR3: TGTGCCAGCAGCCCCTTACAGGGTCGGGGTTCACCCCTCCACTTT. Translating gives CASSPLQGRGSPLHF. The V gene is TRBV3-1, the J gene TRBJ1-6; maybe TRBD1 (6 bases). This CDR3 comprises 15 residues. Germline CDR1 and CDR2: LGHDT and YNNKEL (reference sequence). V was trimmed by 4 bases and J by 9 bases, leaving 16 bases between them. Full variable domain (missing parts from reference TRBV3-1 and TRBJ1-6): DTAVSQTPKYLVTQMGNDKSIKCEQNLGHDTMYWYKQDSKKFLKIMFSYNNKELIINETVPNRFSPKSPDKAHLNLHINSLELGDSAVYFCASSPLQGRGSPLHFGNGTRLTVT.

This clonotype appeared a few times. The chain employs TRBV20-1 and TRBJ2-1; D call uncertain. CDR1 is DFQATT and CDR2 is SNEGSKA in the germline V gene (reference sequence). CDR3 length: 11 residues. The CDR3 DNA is TGCTCCCCGGGCGGCTACAATGAGCAGTTCTTC. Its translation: CSPGGYNEQFF.